This T cell receptor beta chain comes out of a study of graft-versus-host responses after intestinal transplantation. Overall study: Tacrolimus plus steroids were given to all recipients for about 3 years, preceded by anti-thymocyte globulin induction.

Study-wide points: Allografts of patients with graft-donor T cell macrochimerism showed high graft-versus-host to host-versus-graft clone ratios. GvH clones turned up in recipient marrow; some had shown up first in ileum or blood. Peak circulating GvH clone levels tracked with early post-transplant HvG declines.

Of note for this clone: Its specificity is unknown.

Sequenced by immunoSEQ multiplex PCR; TCRdb stores in-frame clones only, minus some. In the table there are about 20,000 clones, around nine tenths of which are singletons. The material was bone marrow, obtained roughly 130 days after transplant. The source is a human patient who received an intestinal transplant, so some T cells may come from the graft donor.

CDR3 protein: CASSDSASGGYNEQFF. The DNA of the CDR3 is TGTGCCAGCAGTGACTCCGCTAGCGGGGGGTACAATGAGCAGTTCTTC. V is TRBV6-4 and J is TRBJ2-1, with 11 positions matching TRBD2. The CDR3 totals 16 residues. The V gene end was trimmed by 0 bases and the J gene end by 4 bases; junction bases not matched to a gene: 2. CDR1 and CDR2 (germline): MRHNA, SNTAGT.